The clone carrying this T cell receptor (beta chain) was counted many times. The target antigen is unknown. The data originate from a study of glioma-infiltrating T cells. Using RNA template, CDR3s of TCR alpha and beta were amplified with iRepertoire arm-PCR. One entry per CDR3 protein, called by TCRdb with MiXCR from the multiplex PCR reads. The sample carries fewer than 200,000 distinct CDR3 sequences, 32% recorded once. Overall study results and limits: Above-expected tissue-blood divergence occurred in all gliomas, most in low-grade ones.

CDR3 length: 15 residues. Germline V CDR1 and CDR2: DFQATT, SNEGSKA (reference sequence). The J segment lost 6 bases and the V segment lost 2 bases, leaving 7 bases of the junction unmatched. The chain recombines TRBV20-1 with TRBJ2-1; 10 nucleotides line up with TRBD1. Sequencing was carried out using glioma tissue, nonneoplastic brain tissue, or PBMCs (not recorded which). The source is a human donor with low-grade glioma or glioblastoma, undergoing nonglioma brain surgery, or in good health (not recorded which). The DNA of the CDR3 is TGCAGTGCTAGATCGGGACAGGGGAGCGGCAATGAGCAGTTCTTC. It yields the protein CSARSGQGSGNEQFF.